The rows below give T cell receptor beta chains drawn from one sample of a study of beta chain features in type 1 diabetes. This table comes from immunoSEQ multiplex PCR, and its TCRdb copy is limited to in-frame clones, with some not included. Of fewer than 16,000 clones in the sample, approximately 76% are singletons; the top ten hold less than 0.35%. Sequences were obtained from stem cell memory CD4+ T cells from blood. The receptors here all came from a young woman with type 1 diabetes. CDR3s include the opening cysteine and the closing phenylalanine or tryptophan.

>TRBJ2-1|TRBV9
CASSGSPTGFNEQFF
>TRBJ1-1|TRBV7-6
CASSLRPAETEAFF
>TRBJ2-1|TRBV28
CASSFPSPEQFF
>TRBJ2-3|TRBV10-3
CAINREGIDTQYF
>TRBJ1-1|TRBV7-3
CASSPPKGVGTEAFF
>TRBJ2-1|TRBV6-1
CASSEVFGTAVFNEQFF
>TRBJ2-7|TRBV5-4
CASSLAGGARSYEQYF
>TRBJ1-2|TRBV10-3
CAISESGGYGYTF
>TRBJ1-6|TRBV14
CASSHRGGMSSYNSPLHF
>TRBJ2-7|TRBV28
CASSSARLASRGLSEQYF
>TRBJ2-1|TRBV9
CASSVGLESPYNEQFF
>TRBJ1-3|TRBV7-9
CASSTTGFGNTIYF
>TRBJ2-3|TRBV5-4
CASSSRASGRTDTQYF
>TRBJ1-1|TRBV11-2
CASSITGRGTEAFF
>TRBJ2-7|TRBV29-1
CSVEERGLAAYEQYF
>TRBJ1-5|TRBV18
CASSPGLGEGNQPQHF